This TCR beta chain was retrieved from a study of cytomegalovirus exposure and HLA in healthy donors. Findings and limits, study-wide: In vitro confirmation showed a few CMV-associated chains to be CMV antigen specific. In a later analysis, TCR beta V- and J-gene trimming was associated with a missense DCLRE1C variant. Most likely, a cluster of highly shared sequence variants arose as a sequencing artifact. Some V segments (TRBV6-2 and TRBV6-3 among them) were excluded as indistinguishable.

The germline gives CDR1 SGHNT, CDR2 YENEEA. V lost 5 bases and J lost 1, with 14 bases in between. This CDR3 is 15 amino acids long. Vbeta (60) and Jbeta (13) primers were used in the PCR. Sequenced by immunoSEQ multiplex PCR; TCRdb stores in-frame clones only, minus some. Of roughly 170,000 clones in the sample, 84% were seen once. Comments on this clone: Its cognate antigen is unknown.

The material sequenced was PBMCs. This sequence was found in a girl under 10 years old in good health and CMV-seropositive. This sequence joins TRBV11-3 and TRBJ2-5; D remains ambiguous. CDR3 residues: CASSLGQASQETQYF. CDR3 DNA: TGTGCCAGCAGCCTAGGTCAGGCCAGCCAAGAGACCCAGTACTTC.